These T cell receptor beta chains were read from a single sample in a study of cytomegalovirus exposure and HLA in healthy donors. Assay: immunoSEQ multiplex PCR; the TCRdb copy retains only in-frame clones and omits some. The sample includes some 170,000 clones, around 90% of them seen just once. The sequenced sample consisted of PBMCs. The receptors stem from a woman between 25 and 40 years old in good health and CMV-seronegative. The CDR3 runs from the conserved cysteine through the conserved F or W.

J	V	CDR3
TRBJ2-7	TRBV19	CASSPRQGFYEQYF
TRBJ2-1	TRBV6-6	CASSHEGTGVEQFF
TRBJ1-3	TRBV5-1	CASSLGGPYGNTIYF
TRBJ1-5	TRBV19	CASRYTYSNQPQHF
TRBJ2-7	TRBV14	CASSWKQGRAYEQYF
TRBJ2-1	TRBV27	CASSPGTSMHEQFF
TRBJ2-7	TRBV6-5	CASRETGTYEQYF
TRBJ2-1	TRBV6-1	CASSDGGGSYNEQFF
TRBJ1-1	TRBV7-9	CASSPRGTEAFF
TRBJ2-7	TRBV14	CASSQDIPTGGSYEQYF
TRBJ2-7	TRBV7-9	CASSALTSVEQYF
TRBJ2-7	TRBV9	CASSEQGSSYEQYF
TRBJ2-7	TRBV5-1	CASSLWDSNYEQYF
TRBJ2-7	TRBV4-1	CASSQQPSGGISYEQYF
TRBJ1-1	TRBV9	CASSVGGGRPTEAFF
TRBJ2-1	TRBV2	CASRGTSPFNEQFF
TRBJ1-4	TRBV21-1	CASSKKPDRRDEKLFF
TRBJ2-5	TRBV9	CASSVQASQETQYF
TRBJ1-1	TRBV7-2	CASSPGLGEAFF
TRBJ2-7	TRBV6-1	CASSVGQNYEQYF
TRBJ2-2	TRBV14	CASSQDLAGSNTGELFF
TRBJ1-1	TRBV6-1	CASRVGEGNTEAFF
TRBJ2-3	TRBV6-5	CATSRGADTQYF
TRBJ1-4	TRBV6-5	CASRRTTGTNEKLFF
TRBJ2-2	TRBV11-2	CASSLEAGVSIGELFF
NA	TRBV29-1	CSVLWQGTSYEQYF
TRBJ1-4	TRBV4-3	CASSQAGLSTNEKLFF
TRBJ1-5	TRBV6-1	CASSDYKTHVSNQPQHF
TRBJ1-2	TRBV6-5	CASSYWAGDYGYTF
TRBJ1-4	TRBV7-6	CASSPGPGHEKLFF
TRBJ1-1	TRBV25-1	CASSEYRGAATEAFF
TRBJ2-3	TRBV5-6	CASSPGRDTDTQYF
TRBJ1-5	TRBV7-2	CASSQEVFRGDQPQHF
TRBJ1-1	TRBV5-5	CASSFTQGGTEAFF
TRBJ2-5	TRBV5-1	CASSPAGTSKETQYF
TRBJ2-2	TRBV9	CASSVDFRGRGHTGELFF
TRBJ2-1	TRBV9	CASSGYSGNEQFF
TRBJ2-3	TRBV5-1	CASSFFSGDTDTQYF
TRBJ2-6	TRBV5-4	CASSFGQGRTGANVLTF
TRBJ2-1	TRBV4-3	CASSSDRSSYNEQFF
TRBJ2-7	TRBV7-2	CASSRTGLSYEQYF
TRBJ2-3	TRBV10-1	CASGAGVGTDTQYF
TRBJ2-1	TRBV7-2	CASSLAGLAGGLNEQFF
TRBJ2-1	TRBV10-1	CASSASRGPSDEQFF
TRBJ2-1	TRBV5-1	CASSLPTRVGEQFF